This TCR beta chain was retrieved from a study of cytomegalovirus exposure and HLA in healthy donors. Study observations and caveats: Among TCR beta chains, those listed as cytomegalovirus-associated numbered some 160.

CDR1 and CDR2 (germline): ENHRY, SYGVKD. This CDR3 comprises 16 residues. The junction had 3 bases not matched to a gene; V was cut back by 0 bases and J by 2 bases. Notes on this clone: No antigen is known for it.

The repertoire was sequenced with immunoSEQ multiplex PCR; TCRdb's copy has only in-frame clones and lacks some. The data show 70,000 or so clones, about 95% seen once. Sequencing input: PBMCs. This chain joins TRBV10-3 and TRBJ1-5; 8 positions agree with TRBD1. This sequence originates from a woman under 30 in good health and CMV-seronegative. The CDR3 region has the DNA TGTGCCATCAGTGAGTCTCCGGGACAGGGCAATCAGCCCCAGCATTTT. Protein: CAISESPGQGNQPQHF.